The 22 T cell receptor beta chains below all came from one sample that was sequenced in a study of OX40 agonist ivuxolimab in advanced cancers. The receptor library was made with the immunoSEQ multiplex PCR assay. TCRdb carries this immuneACCESS record with in-frame sequences only. Its versions omit some clonotypes, under half of them owing to an unresolved V gene in the studies checked, with the rest unexplained. The sample profile shows about 100,000 clones; about 89% of them were found once. The top ten clonotypes cover 0.15% to 0.2% of the sample. The sequenced sample was CD4+ or CD8+ T cells sorted from blood, obtained in a trial of the OX40 agonist ivuxolimab. The receptors originated from an adult with an advanced solid tumor such as melanoma, head and neck, liver or kidney cancer.

The chain couples TRBV19 to TRBJ2-7; D unresolved. Germline loops: CDR1 LNHDA, CDR2 SQIVND (reference sequence). The CDR3 extends over 16 amino acids. With 5 bases removed from V and 2 bases from J, the gap between germline ends came to 19 bases. CDR3 amino acids: CASSGYSERATYEQYF. Here the CDR3 DNA reads TGTGCCAGTAGTGGATACAGCGAGCGAGCCACCTACGAGCAGTACTTC.

The rearrangement joins TRBV9 to TRBJ1-6; D not resolved. V was pared by 4 bases and J by 1 base, with 12 bases between. Germline V CDR1 and CDR2: SGDLS, YYNGEE. CDR3 size: 16 residues. CDR3 protein: CASSPHVGSYNSPLHF. DNA of the CDR3: TGTGCCAGCAGCCCCCACGTAGGGTCCTATAATTCACCCCTCCACTTT.

The V gene is TRBV9, the J gene TRBJ2-1, with TRBD2 identical over 11 bases. Germline CDR1 and CDR2: SGDLS and YYNGEE. This CDR3 region has 16 residues. Losses at the gene ends were 4 bases for V and 1 base for J; bases not matched to a gene: 4. The CDR3 loop is CASSSGTSGSYNEQFF. The CDR3 nucleotides read TGTGCCAGCAGCTCCGGGACTAGCGGATCCTACAATGAGCAGTTCTTC.

The chain has TRBV5-6 and TRBJ1-2; D is unclear. This CDR3 has 12 residues. V shed 6 bases and J shed 4 bases, with 10 bases lying between them. The germline V gene has CDR1 SGHDT and CDR2 YYEEEE. CDR3 region: CASTNPGYGYTF. CDR3 nucleotides: TGTGCCAGCACCAACCCTGGCTATGGCTACACCTTC. The full variable domain, completed using reference TRBV5-6 and TRBJ1-2, is DAGVTQSPTHLIKTRGQQVTLRCSPKSGHDTVSWYQQALGQGPQFIFQYYEEEERQRGNFPDRFSGHQFPNYSSELNVNALLLGDSALYLCASTNPGYGYTFGSGTRLTVV.

The chain couples TRBV6-5 to TRBJ1-1, with D hard to call. V gave up 8 bases and J gave up 1 base, with 8 bases separating them. Germline values: CDR1 MNHEY, CDR2 SVGAGI. This CDR3 spans 12 amino acids. In nucleotides, the CDR3 is TGTGCCAGCGGGGAGGGGAACACTGAAGCTTTCTTT. It is translated as CASGEGNTEAFF.

The chain employs TRBV5-1 and TRBJ1-1; TRBD1 aligns across 9 bases. J gave up 2 bases and V 4 bases, and 15 bases lay outside the gene matches. This CDR3 spans 18 amino acids. Per the germline V gene, CDR1 is SGHRS and CDR2 is YFSETQ. The DNA for the CDR3 is TGCGCCAGCAGCAAAACACTAAAACAGGGGGCGGGAAACACTGAAGCTTTCTTT. Encoded protein: CASSKTLKQGAGNTEAFF.

The chain combines TRBV19 with TRBJ1-5; 8 bases line up with TRBD1. The CDR3 consists of 17 residues. Per germline, CDR1 LNHDA and CDR2 SQIVND (reference sequence). V was clipped by 3 bases and J by 1 base; unmatched bases: 8. The CDR3 spells CASSMYPRGLSNQPQHF. Here the CDR3 DNA reads TGTGCCAGTAGTATGTACCCCAGGGGGCTAAGCAATCAGCCCCAGCATTTT.

V gene TRBV7-8 combines with J gene TRBJ2-5, with D possibly being TRBD2 (6 bases). Germline V gene data show CDR1 as SGHVS and CDR2 as FQNEAQ. The V gene lost 2 bases and the J gene lost 2 bases, with 9 bases spanning the gap. The CDR3 sequence is 14 residues long. The DNA of the CDR3 is TGTGCCAGCAGCTTACGGCGGGGTCAAGAGACCCAGTACTTC. Amino acids: CASSLRRGQETQYF.

This clone was counted a single time. The rearrangement joins TRBV6-1 to TRBJ2-1; perhaps TRBD2 as D (6 bases). Per the germline V gene, CDR1 is MNHNS and CDR2 is SASEGT. V lost 4 bases and J lost 5, with 30 bases in between. This CDR3 comprises 20 residues. CDR3 DNA: TGTGCCAGCAGTGTGGCGTTGAATTTAAGGTATGCGGCGGGGCACAATGAGCAGTTCTTC. It yields the protein CASSVALNLRYAAGHNEQFF.

This rearrangement joins TRBV14 to TRBJ2-6; no firm D call. The CDR3 is 15 amino acids. Germline V gene data show CDR1 as SGHDN and CDR2 as FVKESK. With 4 bases removed from V and 0 bases from J, the gap between germline ends came to 7 bases. The CDR3 sequence: CASSLRRSGANVLTF. The CDR3 DNA follows: TGTGCCAGCAGCCTGAGGCGCTCTGGGGCCAACGTCCTGACTTTC. Combining the CDR3 with reference TRBV14 and TRBJ2-6 gives the whole variable domain EAGVTQFPSHSVIEKGQTVTLRCDPISGHDNLYWYRRVMGKEIKFLLHFVKESKQDESGMPNNRFLAERTGGTYSTLKVQPAELEDSGVYFCASSLRRSGANVLTFGAGSRLTVL.

The J gene is TRBJ2-6, the V gene TRBV27, with 7 bases fitting TRBD1. J lost 8 bases, V lost 6 bases, and 16 bases had no gene match. The CDR3 contains 17 residues. The germline CDR1 and CDR2 sequences are MNHEY and SMNVEV (reference sequence). The CDR3 is CASSRDRVLWASNVLTF. The CDR3 DNA reads as TGTGCCAGCAGCCGCGACAGGGTACTCTGGGCATCCAACGTCCTGACTTTC.

This rearrangement joins TRBV7-3 to TRBJ2-3; 12 nucleotides align to TRBD2. The V gene's germline CDR1 is SGHTA and CDR2 FQGTGA. The CDR3 contains 20 residues. J was trimmed by 1 base and V by 0 bases; bases with no gene match: 11. The CDR3 sequence: CASSLTRSSGRGGGTDTQYF. Here the CDR3 DNA reads TGTGCCAGCAGCTTAACTCGGTCTAGCGGGAGGGGAGGCGGCACAGATACGCAGTATTTT. The entire variable domain, with the rest obtained from reference TRBV7-3 and TRBJ2-3, is as follows: GAGVSQTPSNKVTEKGKYVELRCDPISGHTALYWYRQSLGQGPEFLIYFQGTGAADDSGLPNDRFFAVRPEGSVSTLKIQRTERGDSAVYLCASSLTRSSGRGGGTDTQYFGPGTRLTVL.

V usage is TRBV5-4 and J usage is TRBJ1-1; a possible D gene is TRBD1 (5 bases). Looked up from germline, CDR1 is SGHNT and CDR2 is YYREEE (reference sequence). V shed 7 bases and J shed 5 bases, with 15 bases lying between them. The CDR3 sequence is 13 residues long. In nucleotides, the CDR3 is TGTGCCAGCGGTCCCCCTCAGGGTACTGAAGCTTTCTTT. It translates to CASGPPQGTEAFF.

V gene TRBV5-6 combines with J gene TRBJ2-1; unclear D gene. Germline loops: CDR1 SGHDT, CDR2 YYEEEE. V was clipped by 3 bases and J by 9 bases, with 7 bases between them. There are 11 residues in the CDR3. The CDR3 sequence is CASSSRREQFF. The CDR3 DNA is TGTGCCAGCAGCTCAAGGCGTGAGCAGTTCTTC.

V gene TRBV14 combines with J gene TRBJ2-2, with a tentative D call TRBD2 (6 bases). Trimming removed 0 bases at V and 6 bases at J, with 14 bases between. The germline V gene encodes CDR1 SGHDN and CDR2 FVKESK. The CDR3 has 16 residues. DNA of the CDR3: TGTGCCAGCAGCCAAGACTCGGGAGCTTCCCCCGGGGAGCTGTTTTTT. This gives the protein CASSQDSGASPGELFF.

The CDR3 loop is CACCGNQPQHF. The CDR3 nucleotides are TGTGCCTGCTGCGGCAATCAGCCCCAGCATTTT. This chain joins TRBV30 and TRBJ1-5; no clear D. The CDR3 loop spans 11 amino acids. Looked up from germline, CDR1 is GTSNPN and CDR2 is SVGIG (reference sequence). Trimming took 6 bases from V and 2 from J, leaving 5 bases between them.

To note about this clone: Germline is not matched at one junction end, which may reflect a read error. The gene calls are TRBV5-4 and TRBJ1-4; D might be TRBD1 (5 bases). The V gene's germline CDR1 is SGHNT and CDR2 YYREEE (reference sequence). There are 15 residues in the CDR3. Here the CDR3 reads CASSLESGTTEKLFF. The CDR3 DNA reads TGTGCCAGCAGCTTGGAGTCGGGGACTACTGAAAAACTGTTTTTT.

The chain recombines TRBV23-1 with TRBJ1-4, with a possible D match to TRBD1 (6 bases). TRBV23-1 is an open reading frame whose function is uncertain. The CDR3 has 17 residues. The V end lost 4 bases, the J end lost 3 bases, and 18 bases lay between the germline ends. CDR3: CASSRQGRRFPNEKLFF. The CDR3, as DNA: TGCGCCAGCAGTCGCCAGGGGCGGCGATTCCCTAATGAAAAACTGTTTTTT.

On this clone itself: Other DNA sequences within the sample encode an identical CDR3. This rearrangement joins TRBV6-6 to TRBJ2-1; perhaps TRBD2 as D (5 bases). V dropped 3 bases and J dropped 0 bases, with 12 bases sitting between them. The CDR3 loop spans 16 amino acids. In germline, CDR1 is MNHNY, CDR2 SVGAGI (reference sequence). CDR3 bases: TGTGCCAGCAGTTATCGGACTGGGAGCTCCTACAATGAGCAGTTCTTC. This codes for CASSYRTGSSYNEQFF.

This clone has just a few counts. This rearrangement joins TRBV18 to TRBJ2-1; 9 bases are shared with TRBD1. The CDR3 sequence is 15 residues long. CDR1 is KGHSH and CDR2 is LQKENI in the germline V gene. After removal of 3 bases from V and 1 base from J, the junction contained 1 base not matched to a gene. CDR3 sequence (DNA): TGTGCCAGCTCACCGGGGACAGGGTCCTACAATGAGCAGTTCTTC. Amino acids: CASSPGTGSYNEQFF.

The rearrangement links TRBV5-1 to TRBJ2-6, with D unclear. V lost 0 bases, J lost 0 bases, and 7 bases lay in between. This CDR3 contains 16 residues. Germline V gene lookup returns CDR1 SGHRS and CDR2 YFSETQ. DNA for the CDR3: TGCGCCAGCAGCTTGGGAGAGAGCTCTGGGGCCAACGTCCTGACTTTC. Residues: CASSLGESSGANVLTF.

V usage is TRBV7-8 and J usage is TRBJ2-1; 12 nucleotides match TRBD2. Germline CDR1 reads SGHVS; CDR2 reads FQNEAQ. V lost 5 bases and J lost 7; bases outside the gene matches: 12. This CDR3 is built from 17 residues. The CDR3 spells CASSIGAASGGGNEQFF. The DNA of the CDR3 is TGTGCCAGCAGCATAGGGGCGGCTAGCGGGGGGGGAAATGAGCAGTTCTTC.